Detailed here is one TCR beta chain. This sample is part of a study of blood T cell repertoires in COVID-19. Losses at the gene ends were 11 bases for V and 4 bases for J; bases not matched to a gene: 7. Germline assignment: CDR1 SNHLY and CDR2 FYNNEI. CDR3 length: 14 residues. TCRdb's copy holds only in-frame clones and misses some; the assay was immunoSEQ multiplex PCR. Of 70,000 or so clones in the sample, around four fifths are singletons; the top ten hold just under 15%. This clonotype originated in a man in his fifties or sixties with COVID-19, enrolled during active disease. Sequencing input: peripheral blood. This rearrangement joins TRBV2 to TRBJ1-6, with TRBD1 identical over 8 bases. CDR3: CAAVGQDYNSPLHF. In DNA, the CDR3 is TGTGCCGCAGTGGGACAGGATTATAATTCACCCCTCCACTTT.